Below, 3 T cell receptor beta chains from the same sample are listed, as sequenced in a study of shared clonotypes between healthy human individuals. The repertoire was sequenced with immunoSEQ multiplex PCR; TCRdb's copy has only in-frame clones and lacks some. This sample has roughly 1,500,000 clones, with just under 99% found just once. Specimen: naive CD4+ T cells sorted from blood. The subset: CD45RA+ positively selected. These receptors originate from a young man in good health.

The chain employs TRBV6-5 and TRBJ1-1, with TRBD1 matching over 7 bases. The CDR3 totals 16 residues. V lost 0 bases, J lost 6 bases, and 10 bases stayed unmatched. CDR1 is MNHEY, CDR2 SVGAGI, per germline. The CDR3 here is CASSYSIGTARAEAFF. CDR3 nucleotide sequence: TGTGCCAGCAGTTACTCGATAGGGACAGCGCGCGCTGAAGCTTTCTTT.

V and J are TRBV29-1 and TRBJ2-7; 11 bases line up with TRBD2. The CDR3 consists of 14 residues. CDR1 and CDR2 from the germline V gene are SQVTM and ANQGSEA. V was clipped by 4 bases and J by 5 bases; unmatched bases: 7. The CDR3 bases are TGCAGCGTTGCCCTACTAGCGGGAGACCACGAGCAGTACTTC. Translated, it gives CSVALLAGDHEQYF.

The chain recombines TRBV9 with TRBJ2-3, with TRBD2 matching over 9 bases. Germline lookup yields CDR1 SGDLS and CDR2 YYNGEE. The junction had 4 bases not matched to a gene; V was cut back by 3 bases and J by 5 bases. The CDR3 has 14 amino acids. The CDR3 DNA sequence: TGTGCCAGCAGCGGGAGAGCGGGAGGAGATACGCAGTATTTT. Protein product: CASSGRAGGDTQYF.